The 24 T cell receptor beta chains given below trace back to one sample, sequenced in a study of beta chain features in type 1 diabetes (dated by TCRdb to about 2018). Points the paper makes about the study in general: Type 1 diabetes patients showed a moderate but significant shortening of TCRB CDR3 length in all four CD4+ subsets.

What these receptors recognize is not known. The protocol used for the library was the immunoSEQ multiplex PCR assay. The High Capacity cDNA Reverse Transcription Kit was used to reverse transcribe all of the isolated RNA, meaning that expressed TCRB transcripts were what got sequenced. As stored in TCRdb, this immuneACCESS dataset retains in-frame rearrangements with V and J assigned. A fraction of the clones does not appear; measured against another copy, unresolved V genes explain less than half of the discrepancy, and the remainder lacks a known reason. The table for this sample lists about 160,000 clones; 8% to 8.5% of them were counted only once. The top ten hold more than 0.45% of the sample. The sequencing sample was made of central memory CD4+ T cells from blood. Receptor source: a woman under 30 with type 1 diabetes.

This clone was observed a handful of times. This chain connects TRBV11-2 to TRBJ2-2; the D gene is possibly TRBD1 (6 bases). The germline V gene has CDR1 SGHAT and CDR2 FQNNGV. V was trimmed by 5 bases and J by 0 bases, leaving 16 bases between them. The CDR3 consists of 17 residues. The CDR3 sequence is CASSRDRSSANTGELFF. The CDR3 bases are TGTGCCAGCAGCCGAGACAGGTCCTCGGCGAACACCGGGGAGCTGTTTTTT.

The chain carries TRBV18 and TRBJ1-2; no clear D. The CDR3 has 13 amino acids. Germline CDR1 reads KGHSH; CDR2 reads LQKENI. The germline V and J ends were trimmed by 5 bases and 1 base, with 8 bases remaining between them. In DNA form, the CDR3 reads TGTGCCAGCTCAGGGAGGGATAACTATGGCTACACCTTC. It yields the protein CASSGRDNYGYTF.

The table lists this clone with a few counts. V is TRBV4-3 and J is TRBJ1-3; D uncertain. This CDR3 region has 15 residues. The germline V gene encodes CDR1 LGHNA and CDR2 YSLEER. Deletions cut 0 bases from V and 3 bases from J, with 9 bases between. The chain's CDR3 is CASSQDSFLGNTIYF. The CDR3, as DNA: TGCGCCAGCAGCCAAGATTCTTTTCTTGGAAACACCATATATTTT.

This clone came up a few times. This rearrangement joins TRBV5-4 to TRBJ2-2, with TRBD1 identical over 10 bases. Losses at the gene ends were 4 bases for V and 0 bases for J; bases not matched to a gene: 3. The CDR3 runs 16 residues. Germline CDR1 is SGHNT and CDR2 is YYREEE (reference sequence). The CDR3 nucleotides are TGTGCCAGCAGCCCTGGGACAGGGGCGAACACCGGGGAGCTGTTTTTT. As protein: CASSPGTGANTGELFF.

In this sample, this clone turned up a few times. The V gene is TRBV11-3, the J gene TRBJ2-3; a weak D match, TRBD2 (5 bases). This CDR3 contains 13 residues. Germline V CDR1 and CDR2: SGHNT, YENEEA. V was clipped by 5 bases and J by 3 bases, with 9 bases between them. The CDR3 loop reads CASSPRATDTQYF. CDR3 bases: TGTGCCAGCAGCCCGCGGGCGACAGATACGCAGTATTTT.

This clone turned up a few times. V gene TRBV4-3 combines with J gene TRBJ2-7, with 7 bases aligning to TRBD1. V shed 1 base and J 2 bases; nucleotides not matched to a gene: 5. From germline, CDR1 is LGHNA and CDR2 YSLEER. The CDR3 contains 15 residues. The CDR3 sequence is CASSQAGTETYEQYF. In nucleotides, the CDR3 is TGCGCCAGCAGCCAAGCCGGGACAGAAACCTACGAGCAGTACTTC.

This clone has only a few counts. This chain connects TRBV30 to TRBJ1-5, with unresolved D. Between the trimmed V and J ends, which lost 4 bases and 3 bases, there was a span of 13 bases. The CDR3 is 14 amino acids. Germline CDR1 is GTSNPN and CDR2 is SVGIG (reference sequence). The CDR3 bases are TGTGCCTGGAAAGGCGCGGATTTCAATCAGCCCCAGCATTTT. Translated, it gives CAWKGADFNQPQHF.

At least ten counts were recorded for this clone. The chain is built from TRBV4-2 and TRBJ1-6; D is perhaps TRBD1 (5 bases). This CDR3 has 15 amino acids. The V gene's germline CDR1 is LGHNA and CDR2 YNFKEQ. With 3 bases removed from V and 11 bases from J, the gap between germline ends came to 17 bases. The CDR3 bases are TGTGCCAGCAGCCAGGCCGGGACTGAGATTACACCCCTCCACTTT. Residues: CASSQAGTEITPLHF.

This chain uses TRBV11-3 with TRBJ2-2, with 7 bases that match TRBD1. This CDR3 is 15 amino acids long. V was pared by 5 bases and J by 7 bases, with 10 bases of the junction left unmatched. Germline V gene lookup returns CDR1 SGHNT and CDR2 YENEEA. In nucleotides, the CDR3 is TGTGCCAGCAGCGAGGGGGCAGGGCGGTACGGGGAGCTGTTTTTT. Translated: CASSEGAGRYGELFF.

The chain recombines TRBV6-5 with TRBJ1-2, with a possible D match to TRBD1 (6 bases). The CDR3 totals 16 residues. Trimming took 2 bases from V and 6 from J, leaving 19 bases between them. CDR1 and CDR2 (germline): MNHEY, SVGAGI. The CDR3 here is CASSYGGQGLQNGYTF. The DNA for the CDR3 is TGTGCCAGCAGTTACGGGGGCCAGGGATTACAGAATGGCTACACCTTC.

The chain recombines TRBV7-9 with TRBJ2-3, with 9 nucleotides matching TRBD1. This CDR3 has 14 residues. Germline V gene lookup returns CDR1 SEHNR and CDR2 FQNEAQ (reference sequence). With V trimmed by 4 bases and J by 2 bases, 1 base remained unmatched. This CDR3 reads CASSSQGATDTQYF. CDR3 sequence (DNA): TGTGCCAGCAGCTCACAGGGGGCCACAGATACGCAGTATTTT.

The V call is TRBV4-3, the J call TRBJ2-1, with D possibly matching TRBD2 (6 bases). V was pared by 0 bases and J by 0 bases, with 9 bases between. This CDR3 has 16 amino acids. Germline CDR1 LGHNA, CDR2 YSLEER. CDR3 protein: CASSQERGDSYNEQFF. The CDR3 DNA sequence: TGCGCCAGCAGCCAAGAACGCGGGGACTCCTACAATGAGCAGTTCTTC.

This clone was counted a few times. The V and J genes are TRBV29-1 and TRBJ2-1; D not certain. This CDR3 has 12 residues. Germline-derived CDR1 and CDR2 are SQVTM and ANQGSEA. V was cut by 7 bases and J by 1 base, with 8 bases left in between. The CDR3 region has the DNA TGCAGCGCGAGTCGATCCTACAATGAGCAGTTCTTC. Protein: CSASRSYNEQFF.

This clone was counted between two and nine times. The chain recombines TRBV6-6 with TRBJ2-1, with no clear D. Germline assignment: CDR1 MNHNY and CDR2 SVGAGI (reference sequence). The CDR3 has 15 residues. V lost 8 bases to trimming and J lost 5 bases, with 19 bases between them. The CDR3 sequence: CASVRTQFSHNEQFF. The CDR3, as DNA: TGTGCCAGCGTCCGTACCCAGTTTAGCCACAATGAGCAGTTCTTC.

This clone was seen a handful of times. The chain joins TRBV6-1 to TRBJ2-1, with D possibly matching TRBD2 (5 bases). The V gene lost 3 bases and the J gene lost 5 bases, with 8 bases spanning the gap. The CDR3 length is 13 residues. CDR1 is MNHNS, CDR2 SASEGT, per germline. CDR3 DNA: TGTGCCAGCAGTGAGCGGGCGGACAATGAGCAGTTCTTC. Translating it yields CASSERADNEQFF.

The chain uses TRBV11-3 and TRBJ1-6; D is ambiguous. Trimming cost V 0 bases and J 9 bases, with 6 bases left between them. The CDR3 runs 13 residues. Germline-derived CDR1 and CDR2 are SGHNT and YENEEA. DNA of the CDR3: TGTGCCAGCAGCTTAGAACCCGGTTCACCCCTCCACTTT. As protein: CASSLEPGSPLHF.

Turning to this clone: The junction shows a germline mismatch at one end, possibly a read error. In DNA, the CDR3 is TGCGCCAGCAGCCCCGGGGACTACTCCTCCGAGCAGTACTTC. This encodes CASSPGDYSSEQYF. V and J are TRBV4-3 and TRBJ2-7; 7 bases fit TRBD2. Germline V gives CDR1 LGHNA, CDR2 YSLEER. The CDR3 is made up of 14 amino acids.

The chain links TRBV29-1 to TRBJ2-5; possible D gene TRBD2, 5 bases. The CDR3 is 13 residues long. The V gene's germline CDR1 is SQVTM and CDR2 ANQGSEA. V lost 4 bases to trimming and J lost 5 bases, with 14 bases between them. CDR3 in DNA: TGCAGCGTTGTTGACTATATGAGGGAGACCCAGTACTTC. Translated: CSVVDYMRETQYF.

This clone was recorded many times. This chain links TRBV14 with TRBJ2-1, with 7 positions matching TRBD1. The V segment lost 2 bases and the J segment 14 bases; nucleotides outside the gene matches: 12. The CDR3 has 14 amino acids. Germline V gene data show CDR1 as SGHDN and CDR2 as FVKESK. In DNA, the CDR3 is TGTGCCAGCAGCCAACTCATACAGGGGTCACGGGAGTTCTTC. The encoded protein is CASSQLIQGSREFF.

This clone was seen a few times. J is TRBJ2-1 and V is TRBV18, with 8 bases fitting TRBD2. Unmatched junction bases numbered 7, after V lost 0 bases and J lost 6 bases. Germline-derived CDR1 and CDR2 are KGHSH and LQKENI. This CDR3 has 16 amino acids. The CDR3 sequence is CASSPPGREGLNEQFF. In DNA, the CDR3 is TGTGCCAGCTCACCACCGGGTCGGGAGGGCCTCAATGAGCAGTTCTTC. Filled out from reference TRBV18 and TRBJ2-1, the complete variable domain reads NAGVMQNPRHLVRRRGQEARLRCSPMKGHSHVYWYRQLPEEGLKFMVYLQKENIIDESGMPKERFSAEFPKEGPSILRIQQVVRGDSAAYFCASSPPGREGLNEQFFGPGTRLTVL.

This clone was recorded a few times. J is TRBJ2-2 and V is TRBV7-2; D is uncertain. The CDR3 sequence is 13 residues long. CDR1 and CDR2 from the germline V gene are SGHTA and FQGNSA. The ends were cut back, 3 bases at V and 2 bases at J, with 4 bases in the middle. CDR3 region: CASSFRNTGELFF. The CDR3, as DNA: TGTGCCAGCAGCTTCCGTAACACCGGGGAGCTGTTTTTT.

V is TRBV6-6 and J is TRBJ1-1; no reliable D call. This CDR3 is 12 amino acids long. The germline V gene encodes CDR1 MNHNY and CDR2 SVGAGI (reference sequence). Trimming took 6 bases from V and 2 from J, leaving 7 bases between them. The CDR3 region is CASRGRNTEAFF. The CDR3 coding sequence is TGTGCCAGCAGGGGGAGAAACACTGAAGCTTTCTTT.

This clone was observed many times. V usage is TRBV29-1 and J usage is TRBJ2-3; TRBD2 agrees at 8 bases. The V gene's germline CDR1 is SQVTM and CDR2 ANQGSEA. This CDR3 comprises 14 residues. J lost 0 bases, V lost 2 bases, and 1 base had no gene match. The CDR3 reads CSVETGGSTDTQYF. CDR3 coding DNA: TGCAGCGTTGAAACGGGGGGGAGCACAGATACGCAGTATTTT.

This clone appeared a few times. The chain combines TRBV2 with TRBJ2-5; 9 positions agree with TRBD1. The germline V gene encodes CDR1 SNHLY and CDR2 FYNNEI. The CDR3 has 13 residues. V dropped 10 bases and J dropped 2; count of bases not matched to a gene: 5. CDR3 in amino acids: CATQGTGQETQYF. The CDR3 region has the DNA TGTGCCACGCAAGGGACAGGGCAAGAGACCCAGTACTTC.